This TCR beta chain was recovered during a study of T cells in Graves' hyperthyroidism and ophthalmopathy. The CDR3 consists of 15 residues. The germline gives CDR1 SGHRS, CDR2 YFSETQ. The V segment lost 3 bases and the J segment 4 bases; nucleotides outside the gene matches: 2. Absence of ophthalmopathy progression within 18 months defined stable Graves' hyperthyroidism. Orbital computed tomography, thyroid ultrasound, serum thyroxine and TRAb, and clinical symptoms together informed the diagnoses. 10 ml of fresh peripheral blood supplied the PBMCs. Authors of the study amplified TCR beta CDR3 regions from RNA transcripts. The HTBI set primed first-round TCR CDR3 RT-PCR. TCRdb called the multiplex PCR reads again in MiXCR, with one record for every CDR3 protein. The table includes 300,000 to 400,000 distinct CDR3 sequences, over 20% detected once. This clonotype was seen at least ten times.

Input material: blood. The chain employs TRBV5-1 and TRBJ2-1, with 12 positions matching TRBD2. The TCR sequence derives from a woman aged 50 to 65 with Graves' hyperthyroidism. The DNA of the CDR3 is TGCGCCAGCAGCTCACTAGCGGGAGGTTACAATGAGCAGTTCTTC. Translating it yields CASSSLAGGYNEQFF.